This T cell receptor (beta chain) came from a study of cytomegalovirus exposure and HLA in healthy donors. The study, taken as a whole, reports: Reports indicate that TCR beta sequences accurately predicted the HLA-A and HLA-B alleles of most subjects.

Researchers ran the PCR with 60 Vbeta and 13 Jbeta primers. Profiled with immunoSEQ multiplex PCR; TCRdb holds only in-frame clones, not every one. The table records 99,000 or so clones, 65% to 80% of them present only once. This clone was recorded a few times. Its specificity is unknown. Germline loops: CDR1 SEHNR, CDR2 FQNEAQ (reference sequence). Trimming left V 5 bases short and J 7 bases short, with 18 bases between. The CDR3 is 15 residues long. The material sequenced was PBMCs. The genes are TRBV7-9 and TRBJ2-4, with TRBD2 as a possible D gene (6 bases). The sequence was obtained from a male donor in good health and CMV-seronegative. CDR3 nucleotide sequence: TGTGCCAGCAGCCCCAGGACGGGCCGGGAGAACATTCAGTACTTC. It is translated as CASSPRTGRENIQYF.